This T cell receptor (beta chain) was recovered during a study of human T cells and chemical hapten exposure. The overall study: Sensitization involved placing 2% DPC onto a 2 cm by 2 cm region of upper inner arm skin. The patients were mostly female; they had alopecia areata, totalis or universalis.

The library tagged each cDNA molecule with unique molecular identifiers. MiXCR, run by TCRdb on the RACE reads, gives a single entry per CDR3 protein. Of around 380,000 distinct CDR3 sequences in the sample, over 5% were seen once. The time point here: pre-sensitization, week 0. The treatment is: therapeutic diphenylcyclopropenone sensitization with weekly scalp DPC. At every patch-test visit, blood was drawn before the patch test was applied. CDR3 size: 14 residues. V shed 10 bases and J shed 2 bases, with 16 bases lying between them. CDR1 and CDR2 from the germline V gene are LNHDA and SQIVND (reference sequence).

This material consisted of whole blood, taken in connection with sensitization to the hapten diphenylcyclopropenone (DPC). The TCR originated in a woman younger than 30 with alopecia areata. Some clones in this sample may be carry-over from other donors' samples. The V call is TRBV19, the J call TRBJ2-3; TRBD2 is a possible D gene (5 bases). CDR3 bases: TGTGCCACCCAGGACGGGGTTATCACAGATACGCAGTATTTT. This gives the protein CATQDGVITDTQYF.